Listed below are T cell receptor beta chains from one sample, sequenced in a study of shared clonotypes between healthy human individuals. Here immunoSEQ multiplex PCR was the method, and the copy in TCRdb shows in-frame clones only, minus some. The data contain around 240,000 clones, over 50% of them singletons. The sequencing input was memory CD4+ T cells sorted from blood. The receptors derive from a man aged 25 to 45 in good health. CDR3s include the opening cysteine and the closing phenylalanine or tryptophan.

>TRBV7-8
CASSLILAEETQYF
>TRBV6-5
CASSLRGTAQYF
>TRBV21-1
CASSAPERGVGLANYGYTF
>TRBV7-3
CASSLVSGNTQYF
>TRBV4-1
CASSQEGRGLQFF
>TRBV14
CASSPSGSYEQYF
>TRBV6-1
CASRGGNQPQHF
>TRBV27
CASSTDGWRQYF
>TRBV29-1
CSAGRVSETQYF
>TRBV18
CASSPSQAGANVLTF
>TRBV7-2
CASSLGETGGQFF
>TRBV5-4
CASSLGNYNEQFF
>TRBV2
CASKIWRDDEQYF
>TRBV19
CASSIGLADTDTQYF
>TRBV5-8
CASSFGTGVLNEQFF
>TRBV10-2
CASSESGGAAAYEQYF
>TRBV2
CASGTGGREQYF
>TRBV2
CASSEDRMGGYTF
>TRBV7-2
CASSQQGGRQPQHF
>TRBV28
CAGRDPNTGELFF
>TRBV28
CASNLGATYGYTF
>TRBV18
CASSGTGNEQYF
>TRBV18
CASSPEFGELFF